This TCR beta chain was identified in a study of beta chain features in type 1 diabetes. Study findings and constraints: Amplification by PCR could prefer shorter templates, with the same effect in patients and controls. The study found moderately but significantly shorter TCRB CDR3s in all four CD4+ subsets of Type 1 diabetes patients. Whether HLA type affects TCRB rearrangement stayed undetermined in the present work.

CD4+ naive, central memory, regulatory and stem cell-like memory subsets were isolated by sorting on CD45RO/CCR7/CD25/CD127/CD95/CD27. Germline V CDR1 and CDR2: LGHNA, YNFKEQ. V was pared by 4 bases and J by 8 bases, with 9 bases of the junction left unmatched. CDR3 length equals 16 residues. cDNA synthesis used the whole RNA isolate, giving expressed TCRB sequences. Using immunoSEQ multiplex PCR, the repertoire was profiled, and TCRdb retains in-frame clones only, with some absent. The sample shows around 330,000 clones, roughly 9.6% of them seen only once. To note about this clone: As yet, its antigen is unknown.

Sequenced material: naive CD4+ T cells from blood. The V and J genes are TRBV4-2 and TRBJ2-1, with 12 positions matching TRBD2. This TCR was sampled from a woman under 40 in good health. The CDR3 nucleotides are TGTGCCAGCAGCCTCCCCTGGACTAGCGGGAACTATGAGCAGTTCTTC. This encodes CASSLPWTSGNYEQFF.